This T cell receptor beta chain was captured by sequencing in a study of post-analysis software for immune sequencing data. This CDR3 is built from 12 residues. The ends lost 6 bases at V and 7 bases at J; junction bases unmatched: 5. Germline V gene sequence: CDR1 MDHEN, CDR2 SYDVKM. Researchers reported that TCR beta cDNA libraries carried unique molecular identifiers. TCRdb used MiXCR to reprocess the PCR reads, holding one entry per CDR3 protein. This table holds roughly 430,000 distinct CDR3 sequences, 39% found once. Study-wide findings and caveats: A significant reduction in normalized Chao1 diversity was observed in multiple sclerosis patients versus controls. TRBV segments more frequent in patients than in controls numbered several and included TRBV5-6, TRBV5-1 and TRBV20-1.

This clonotype was seen only a few times. The antigen is undetermined. The receptor comes from a girl aged 2-10 years with multiple sclerosis. This chain links TRBV28 with TRBJ1-2, with TRBD1 matching over 7 bases. Specimen: blood. DNA of the CDR3: TGTGCCAGCAGCCGACAGGGACGTGGCTACACCTTC. It translates to CASSRQGRGYTF.